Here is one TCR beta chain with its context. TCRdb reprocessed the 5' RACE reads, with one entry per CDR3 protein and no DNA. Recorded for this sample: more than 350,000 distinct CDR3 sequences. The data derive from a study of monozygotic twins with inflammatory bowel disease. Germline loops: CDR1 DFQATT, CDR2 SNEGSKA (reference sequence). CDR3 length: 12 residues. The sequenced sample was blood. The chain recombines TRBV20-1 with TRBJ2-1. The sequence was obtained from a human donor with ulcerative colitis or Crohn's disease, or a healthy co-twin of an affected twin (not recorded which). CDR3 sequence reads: CSAREGNNEQFF.